The next 24 T cell receptor beta chains were all read from a single sample in a study of blood T cell repertoires in COVID-19. Method: immunoSEQ multiplex PCR; TCRdb's copy keeps in-frame clones and lacks some. The sample lists 150,000 to 200,000 clones; around nine tenths were seen once. The specimen was peripheral blood. Every receptor here comes from a woman in her sixties or seventies with COVID-19, enrolled during active disease.

The V gene is TRBV3-1 (or the pseudogene TRBV3-2), the J gene TRBJ1-2, with a weak D call TRBD1 (5 bases). Germline CDR1 and CDR2: LGHDT and YNNKEL (reference sequence). The CDR3 is made up of 12 amino acids. Trimming stripped 3 bases from V and 7 bases from J, with 9 bases between. CDR3 region: CASSQDMGGYTF. CDR3 nucleotides: TGTGCCAGCAGCCAGGACATGGGTGGCTACACCTTC.

This chain connects TRBV13 to TRBJ2-7; 7 bases are a match to TRBD1. The germline CDR1 and CDR2 sequences are PRHDT and FYEKMQ (reference sequence). The junction had 9 bases not matched to a gene; V was cut back by 5 bases and J by 2 bases. This CDR3 is built from 15 residues. The CDR3 nucleotides are TGTGCCAGCAGCGAACCGGGACAGACGACCTACGAGCAGTACTTC. This encodes CASSEPGQTTYEQYF.

The genes are TRBV5-1 and TRBJ2-2; maybe TRBD1 (5 bases). Trimming took 0 bases from V and 0 from J, leaving 6 bases between them. The germline gives CDR1 SGHRS, CDR2 YFSETQ. The CDR3 covers 15 residues. Here the CDR3 reads CASSLGQPNTGELFF. The CDR3 nucleotides read TGCGCCAGCAGCTTGGGACAGCCGAACACCGGGGAGCTGTTTTTT.

This rearrangement joins TRBV4-2 to TRBJ2-7; 13 positions match TRBD2. V was clipped by 1 base and J by 3 bases; unmatched bases: 6. CDR3 size: 17 residues. The germline gives CDR1 LGHNA, CDR2 YNFKEQ. The CDR3 here is CASSQGRGLAGIYEQYF. CDR3 in DNA: TGTGCCAGCAGCCAAGGCAGGGGACTAGCGGGGATCTACGAGCAGTACTTC.

The rearrangement uses TRBV4-3 and TRBJ2-7; the D gene is possibly TRBD1 (5 bases). Per the germline V gene, CDR1 is LGHNA and CDR2 is YSLEER. The CDR3 covers 12 residues. V dropped 7 bases and J dropped 5 bases, with 12 bases sitting between them. CDR3 nucleotides: TGCGCCAGCATGCCAGGGTTGCACGAGCAGTACTTC. It codes for CASMPGLHEQYF.

The chain carries TRBV19 and TRBJ2-2; D perhaps matches TRBD2 (6 bases). The V end lost 3 bases, the J end lost 4 bases, and 12 bases lay between the germline ends. The CDR3 runs 15 residues. Germline loops: CDR1 LNHDA, CDR2 SQIVND (reference sequence). CDR3 loop: CASSISAGSTGELFF. The CDR3 DNA sequence: TGTGCCAGTAGTATCTCGGCGGGAAGCACCGGGGAGCTGTTTTTT.

The chain combines TRBV7-2 with TRBJ2-7; 11 bases line up with TRBD2. The V and J ends lost 5 bases and 4 bases, in that order; junction bases with no gene match: 7. This CDR3 is built from 15 residues. Germline CDR1 is SGHTA and CDR2 is FQGNSA. This CDR3 is CASSVLAGDSYEQYF. As DNA, the CDR3 is TGTGCCAGCAGCGTACTAGCGGGAGACTCTTACGAGCAGTACTTC. Full variable domain (remainder filled in from reference TRBV7-2 and TRBJ2-7): GAGVSQSPSNKVTEKGKDVELRCDPISGHTALYWYRQSLGQGLEFLIYFQGNSAPDKSGLPSDRFSAERTGGSVSTLTIQRTQQEDSAVYLCASSVLAGDSYEQYFGPGTRLTVT.

The V call is TRBV6-2 or TRBV6-3, the J call TRBJ1-1, with D unresolved. This CDR3 has 16 amino acids. The V end lost 6 bases, the J end lost 0 bases, and 17 bases lay between the germline ends. Per the germline V gene, CDR1 is MNHEY and CDR2 is SVGEGT. DNA of the CDR3: TGTGCCAGCAGCTATTATCTGACATACATGAACACTGAAGCTTTCTTT. It translates to CASSYYLTYMNTEAFF.

V and J are TRBV3-1 (or the pseudogene TRBV3-2) and TRBJ2-5; tentative D call: TRBD2 (6 bases). Germline CDR1 LGHDT, CDR2 YNNKEL (reference sequence). The CDR3 is 15 amino acids. V lost 5 bases and J lost 0, with 13 bases in between. The CDR3 DNA follows: TGTGCCAGCAGCTTTTCCCGGGGGTACCAAGAGACCCAGTACTTC. As protein: CASSFSRGYQETQYF.

In its sample, this clone was seen once. The chain couples TRBV4-3 to TRBJ2-3; D possibly corresponds to TRBD2 (6 bases). Germline lookup yields CDR1 LGHNA and CDR2 YSLEER. The V end was cut by 0 bases, the J end by 9 bases, with 19 bases between. The CDR3 is made up of 16 amino acids. Here the CDR3 reads CASSQDLAGPRGTQYF. The CDR3 DNA sequence: TGCGCCAGCAGCCAAGATCTTGCGGGACCTCGGGGGACGCAGTATTTT.

The chain has TRBV30 and TRBJ2-1; 8 bases are a match to TRBD2. The trim removed 3 bases at V and 4 bases at J, leaving 11 bases unmatched. The CDR3 has 16 residues. The germline V gene has CDR1 GTSNPN and CDR2 SVGIG (reference sequence). The CDR3 coding sequence is TGTGCCTGGAGACTAGCGGAGACGACTGAGTACAATGAGCAGTTCTTC. Amino acids: CAWRLAETTEYNEQFF.

DNA for the CDR3: TGTGCCAGCAGCCCCTTGGGTGGGGCGAACGAAAAACTGTTTTTT. It translates to CASSPLGGANEKLFF. The rearrangement links TRBV14 to TRBJ1-4; maybe TRBD1 (5 bases). V was shortened by 4 bases and J by 8 bases, with 17 bases between the two germline ends. The CDR3 sequence is 15 residues long. Germline CDR1 and CDR2: SGHDN and FVKESK.

The rearrangement links TRBV2 to TRBJ2-7, with D possibly matching TRBD2 (5 bases). V was trimmed by 6 bases and J by 3 bases, leaving 15 bases between them. The CDR3 spans 14 residues. CDR1 is SNHLY, CDR2 FYNNEI, per germline. For the CDR3, the DNA is TGTGCCAGCAGGCGGGCTCCTGCTAGCTACGAGCAGTACTTC. Its translation is CASRRAPASYEQYF.

The chain combines TRBV6-1 with TRBJ2-2; 8 bases match TRBD2. The germline V gene encodes CDR1 MNHNS and CDR2 SASEGT. This CDR3 has 18 residues. Trimming removed 2 bases from V and 4 bases from J; junction bases left unmatched: 12. The CDR3 DNA reads as TGTGCCAGCAGTGAAAAGTCCCAGAGCGGGAGTTTCACCGGGGAGCTGTTTTTT. As protein: CASSEKSQSGSFTGELFF.

The CDR3 DNA reads as TGCAGCGTTGGTATGTTTTGGGACAGACACCAAGAGACCCAGTACTTC. Protein sequence: CSVGMFWDRHQETQYF. The J gene is TRBJ2-5, the V gene TRBV29-1; 7 bases match TRBD1. Trimming at V came to 4 bases and at J to 0 bases, leaving 11 bases not matched to a gene. Germline values: CDR1 SQVTM, CDR2 ANQGSEA. This CDR3 is 16 amino acids long.

The rearrangement links TRBV3-1 (or the pseudogene TRBV3-2) to TRBJ2-3; D ambiguous. This CDR3 comprises 14 residues. V was trimmed by 5 bases and J by 0 bases, leaving 9 bases between them. The germline CDR1 and CDR2 sequences are LGHDT and YNNKEL (reference sequence). CDR3 DNA: TGTGCCAGCAGCGCTGATCGGAGCACAGATACGCAGTATTTT. Protein: CASSADRSTDTQYF.

The V gene is TRBV2, the J gene TRBJ2-2; D is unclear. The V and J ends lost 4 bases and 0 bases respectively, with 9 bases between them. Germline V gives CDR1 SNHLY, CDR2 FYNNEI. The CDR3 is made up of 15 amino acids. CDR3 sequence: CASSGIRANTGELFF. The CDR3 region has the DNA TGTGCCAGCAGTGGCATTCGCGCGAACACCGGGGAGCTGTTTTTT.

The V call is TRBV7-3, the J call TRBJ2-2; D is possibly TRBD1 (6 bases). This CDR3 contains 16 residues. V was shortened by 3 bases and J by 5 bases, with 16 bases between the two germline ends. Germline V gives CDR1 SGHTA, CDR2 FQGTGA. The CDR3 loop is CASSLRGSVGTGELFF. The CDR3 DNA is TGTGCCAGCAGCTTGAGGGGGAGTGTAGGAACCGGGGAGCTGTTTTTT.

This clone was seen only a few times. V and J are TRBV6-2 or TRBV6-3 and TRBJ1-5; 7 bases line up with TRBD1. With V trimmed by 4 bases and J by 1 base, 1 base remained unmatched. The CDR3 extends over 14 amino acids. Germline CDR1 reads MNHEY; CDR2 reads SVGEGT. The CDR3 here is CASSLDRSNQPQHF. The CDR3 nucleotides read TGTGCCAGCAGTTTGGACAGGAGCAATCAGCCCCAGCATTTT.

V usage is TRBV5-4 and J usage is TRBJ1-2, with TRBD1 identical over 7 bases. Germline CDR1 reads SGHNT; CDR2 reads YYREEE (reference sequence). The CDR3 consists of 14 residues. After removal of 0 bases from V and 6 bases from J, the junction contained 5 bases not matched to a gene. CDR3 amino acids: CASSLAGGGDGYTF. The CDR3 bases are TGTGCCAGCAGCTTGGCCGGAGGGGGCGATGGCTACACCTTC.

This sequence joins TRBV28 and TRBJ2-7; the D gene is possibly TRBD1 (6 bases). Germline lookup yields CDR1 MDHEN and CDR2 SYDVKM. The CDR3 is 12 amino acids. Trimming shortened V by 4 bases and J by 13 bases, and 17 bases separated the two germline ends. In DNA, the CDR3 is TGTGCCAGCAGTTCCCTGGACAGATCGCCATACTTC. It codes for CASSSLDRSPYF.

The chain employs TRBV19 and TRBJ1-1; unclear D gene. The CDR3 has 15 residues. V was trimmed by 6 bases and J by 0 bases, leaving 14 bases between them. Germline assignment: CDR1 LNHDA and CDR2 SQIVND (reference sequence). DNA for the CDR3: TGTGCCAGTAGCAAAACATTCGGGGTGAACACTGAAGCTTTCTTT. Translation gives CASSKTFGVNTEAFF.

This clone has just a few counts. The rearrangement uses TRBV19 and TRBJ2-2, with 11 bases that match TRBD2. Germline-derived CDR1 and CDR2 are LNHDA and SQIVND (reference sequence). The CDR3 spans 17 residues. Germline trimming cut 6 bases from V and 6 bases from J; bases unmatched to any gene: 12. In DNA, the CDR3 is TGTGCCAGTAGCAAACTTTTAGCGGGAGGGCAGTCCGGGGAGCTGTTTTTT. It yields the protein CASSKLLAGGQSGELFF.

The chain recombines TRBV20-1 with TRBJ2-1; weak D call: TRBD2 (5 bases). Germline loops: CDR1 DFQATT, CDR2 SNEGSKA (reference sequence). The CDR3 is made up of 13 amino acids. The ends were cut back, 3 bases at V and 1 base at J, with 7 bases in the middle. The DNA of the CDR3 is TGCAGTGCTAGTCGGACTTCCTACAATGAGCAGTTCTTC. Protein sequence: CSASRTSYNEQFF.